The T cell receptor (beta chain) under discussion was sequenced for a study of beta chain features in type 1 diabetes (dated by TCRdb to the late 2010s). Study-level background: No differences in mean age, gender distribution, total cell number or subset yield were found between patients and healthy donors. Across all samples, almost 110 million sorted cells were examined, and cell number per subset correlated strongly with RNA yield. The study compared TCRB repertoires of sorted circulating CD4+ T cell subsets between recently diagnosed type 1 diabetes patients and matched healthy donors. Regulatory and stem cell-like memory subsets were obtained from only 8 patients and about 8 healthy donors, while naive and central memory subsets were obtained from all 28 donors.

The entire amount of isolated RNA was reverse transcribed using the High Capacity cDNA Reverse Transcription Kit, so the sequenced TCRB transcripts were expressed ones. Naive, central memory and regulatory T cell samples underwent deep immunoSEQ sequencing, averaging around 3.9 million total reads per sample. Sorted cells were lysed in RLT buffer, and RNA was extracted using DNase-treated RNeasy Micro or Mini kits according to cell number. To prevent cross-contamination, each cell subset was processed individually, whereas patient and healthy donor samples were processed jointly. TCRB sequences were amplified from cDNA with the immunoSEQ multiplex PCR, producing 87-bp fragments spanning the CDR3 region. The amplicons were sequenced using the Illumina HiSeq platform. The paper's data handling went like this. PCR bias was corrected computationally using synthetic template baselines, and reads within Hamming distance 2 were collapsed, with unmergeable singletons discarded. Reads were aligned against IMGT so that V, D and J genes, CDR3 length and insertions or deletions at six rearrangement sites could be assigned. Within each subset, clonotype counts were normalized to the number of sorted cells before true diversity and Gini coefficients were calculated with the tcR R package. Repertoire sharing was quantified using the overlap coefficient calculated on TCRB nucleotide sequences. Out-of-frame TCRB sequences from naive cells were analyzed as a proxy for the pre-selection repertoire. As stored in TCRdb, this immuneACCESS dataset retains in-frame rearrangements with V and J assigned. A fraction of the clones does not appear; measured against another copy, unresolved V genes explain less than half of the discrepancy, and the remainder lacks a known reason. That table supplies the V and J calls and clone size; D and trimming were determined from the DNA. Recorded for this sample are hundreds of thousands of clones; 11% to 15% of them occurred a single time. The ten largest clones represent 0.035% to 0.04% of the sample.

Each donor gave one peripheral blood draw, approximately 120 mL on average, collected into heparinised tubes. Using a panel that included CD45RO, CCR7, CD25, CD127, CD95 and CD27, naive, central memory, regulatory and stem cell-like memory CD4+ T cells were sorted on a BD FACSAria II. All sorted populations exceeded 95% purity. PBMCs were isolated immediately by Lymphoprep density gradient centrifugation and stained directly without culture. So that batch effects would be minimized, each experiment stained and sorted samples in pairs, pairing one healthy donor with one patient. V and J are truncated by 1 base and 2 bases respectively, leaving an intervening sequence of 15 bases. In the germline V gene (reference sequence), CDR1 corresponds to LNHNV and CDR2 to YYDKDF. The CDR3 starts with the cysteine, ends with the phenylalanine, and has 16 residues. Solely the CDR3 DNA is kept, with 48 bases framed from the first base.

The paper as a whole reports these results and caveats: Shorter templates might be favored by PCR, yet because patient and control samples were amplified and corrected together, any such skew would affect both groups equally. Fewer insertions and more nucleotide deletions at VDJ recombination sites were observed in patients with type 1 diabetes, implying thymic rearrangement abnormalities. Because small numbers of individuals were included in the HLA sub-analyses, any influence of HLA type on TCRB rearrangement was left unresolved. Type 1 diabetes patients showed a moderate but significant shortening of TCRB CDR3 length in all four CD4+ subsets. Naive, central memory and regulatory TCRB repertoires appeared more similar among patients than among healthy donors. Because cDNA was sequenced instead of genomic DNA, highly expressing activated cells could be over-represented, though the groups showed no difference in activation or CD3 levels.

With respect to this clone: The antigen it binds to is not known. No much larger clone is present one base from it, and per-base qualities are unavailable.

The chain uses TRBV15 and TRBJ2-7; matching of 6 bases hints at TRBD1 as the D gene. Sequencing input: naive CD4+ T cells from blood. What the cell subset or site label conveys for this sample: true naive CD4+ T cells. The receptor comes from a man aged 18 to 30 with type 1 diabetes. CDR3 loop: CATSRARWQGTYEQYF. DNA sequence: TGTGCCACCAGCAGAGCGAGGTGGCAGGGGACCTACGAGCAGTACTTC.